This T cell receptor (beta chain) originates from a study of tumor and adjacent non-tumor tissue in lung cancer. Looking at the study overall: Patients were aged about 31 to 76, roughly 9 men and about 5 women, stage I to III.

The template was RNA from unsorted bulk tissue. Between August and November 2014, newly diagnosed, chemotherapy-naive lung cancer patients underwent thoracic surgery in China. With regard to this clonotype: A read error may account for a junction end that differs from germline.

The CDR3 has 17 residues. The library came from three nested PCR rounds adapted from ARM-PCR protocols. From the multiplex PCR reads, TCRdb called clonotypes with MiXCR, one entry per CDR3 protein. The table includes over 110,000 distinct CDR3 sequences, about 71% detected once. The clonotype comes from a man in his 60s with small cell lung cancer. Sequencing used lung tumor tissue. The chain uses TRBV12-3 or TRBV12-4 and TRBJ2-1; 8 bases are shared with TRBD2. The CDR3 DNA sequence: TGTGCCAGGAGTTCCGGGACTAGTCTCCCGATAGGGAATGAGCAGTTCTTC. It codes for CARSSGTSLPIGNEQFF.